This T cell receptor (beta chain) was recorded in a study of cytomegalovirus exposure and HLA in healthy donors. As for the study in general: Tens of millions of unique TCRs, all from HLA-typed donors, were included in an early release of the data. Notes on the study in general: Later, TCR association rates were found to vary by HLA locus, highest for DRB1 and lowest for HLA-C. Prediction of most subjects' HLA-A and HLA-B alleles by TCR beta sequences was reportedly accurate.

PCR was performed using 60 Vbeta and 13 Jbeta primers. Repertoires were generated with immunoSEQ multiplex PCR, while TCRdb's copy carries only in-frame clones and drops some. The sample lists around 130,000 clones; 70% to 80% were seen once. Notes on this clone: Its antigen remains unidentified.

Trimming removed 6 bases from V and 7 bases from J, with 16 bases in between. Looked up from germline, CDR1 is MNHEY and CDR2 is SVGAGI. The CDR3 runs 13 residues. The chain links TRBV6-5 to TRBJ2-7, with D tentatively TRBD2 (7 bases). The source of this sequence is a woman aged 60 to 75 in good health and CMV-seronegative. The specimen sequenced was PBMCs. The CDR3 here is CASSLVGGGEQYF. As DNA, the CDR3 is TGTGCCAGCAGCCTCGTGGGAGGGGGAGAGCAGTACTTC.